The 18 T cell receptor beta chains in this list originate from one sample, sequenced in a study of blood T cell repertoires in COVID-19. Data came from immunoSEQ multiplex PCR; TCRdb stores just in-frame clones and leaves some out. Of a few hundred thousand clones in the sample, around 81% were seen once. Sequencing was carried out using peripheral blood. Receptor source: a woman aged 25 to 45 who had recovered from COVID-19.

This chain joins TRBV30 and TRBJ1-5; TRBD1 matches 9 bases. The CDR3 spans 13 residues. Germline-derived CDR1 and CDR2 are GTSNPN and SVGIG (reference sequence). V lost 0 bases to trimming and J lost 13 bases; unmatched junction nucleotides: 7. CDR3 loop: CAWSVPTGGKQHF. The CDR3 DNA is TGTGCCTGGAGTGTACCGACAGGGGGTAAACAGCATTTT.

Written as DNA, the CDR3 is TGCGCCAGCAGTGAGTTCAGGGTAAGCTCCTACAATGAGCAGTTCTTC. Translation: CASSEFRVSSYNEQFF. The chain employs TRBV10-1 and TRBJ2-1; maybe TRBD1 (5 bases). This CDR3 is built from 16 residues. V was clipped by 1 base and J by 0 bases, with 10 bases between them. Germline V CDR1 and CDR2: WNHNN, SYGVQD (reference sequence).

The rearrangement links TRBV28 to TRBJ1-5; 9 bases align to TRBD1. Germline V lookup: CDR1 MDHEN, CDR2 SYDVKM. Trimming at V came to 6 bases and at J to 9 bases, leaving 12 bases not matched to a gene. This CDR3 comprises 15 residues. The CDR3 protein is CASSLRGQGPRPQHF. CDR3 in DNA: TGTGCCAGCAGCCTAAGGGGACAGGGTCCTCGGCCCCAGCATTTT.

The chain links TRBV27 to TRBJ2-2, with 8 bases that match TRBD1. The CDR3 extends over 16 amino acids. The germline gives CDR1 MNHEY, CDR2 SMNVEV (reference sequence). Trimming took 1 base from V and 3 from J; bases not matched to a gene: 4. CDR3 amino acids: CASSLFGQGDTGELFF. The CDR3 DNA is TGTGCCAGCAGTTTATTTGGACAGGGAGACACCGGGGAGCTGTTTTTT.

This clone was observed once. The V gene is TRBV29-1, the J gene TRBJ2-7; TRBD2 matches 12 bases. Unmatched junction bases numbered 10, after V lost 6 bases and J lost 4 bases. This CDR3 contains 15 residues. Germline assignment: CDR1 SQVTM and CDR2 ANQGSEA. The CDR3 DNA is TGCAGCGTCGACCTCCCCGGGACTAGCGGGTACGAGCAGTACTTC. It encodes CSVDLPGTSGYEQYF.

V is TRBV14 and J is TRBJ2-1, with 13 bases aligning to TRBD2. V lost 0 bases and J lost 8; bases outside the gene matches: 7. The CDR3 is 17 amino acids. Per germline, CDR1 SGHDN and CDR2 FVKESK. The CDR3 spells CASSQDPGLAGVYEQFF. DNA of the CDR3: TGTGCCAGCAGCCAAGACCCTGGACTAGCGGGAGTATATGAGCAGTTCTTC.

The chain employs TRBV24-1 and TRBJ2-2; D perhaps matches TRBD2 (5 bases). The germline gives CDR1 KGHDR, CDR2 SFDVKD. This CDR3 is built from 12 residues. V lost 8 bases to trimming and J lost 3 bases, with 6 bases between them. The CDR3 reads CATTGYTGELFF. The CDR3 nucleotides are TGTGCCACCACGGGGTACACCGGGGAGCTGTTTTTT.

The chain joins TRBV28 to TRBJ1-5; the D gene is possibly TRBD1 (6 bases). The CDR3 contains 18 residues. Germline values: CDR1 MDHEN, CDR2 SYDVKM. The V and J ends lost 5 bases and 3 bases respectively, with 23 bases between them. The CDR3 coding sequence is TGTGCCAGCAGTCCTCTGGGCCTAGGGACAAACTACAATCAGCCCCAGCATTTT. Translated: CASSPLGLGTNYNQPQHF.

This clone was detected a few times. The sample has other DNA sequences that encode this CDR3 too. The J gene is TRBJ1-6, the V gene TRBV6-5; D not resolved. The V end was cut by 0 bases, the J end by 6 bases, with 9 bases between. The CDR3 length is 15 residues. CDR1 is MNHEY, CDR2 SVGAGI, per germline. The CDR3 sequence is CASSYSTGSNSPLHF. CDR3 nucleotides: TGTGCCAGCAGTTACTCGACGGGTAGTAATTCACCCCTCCACTTT.

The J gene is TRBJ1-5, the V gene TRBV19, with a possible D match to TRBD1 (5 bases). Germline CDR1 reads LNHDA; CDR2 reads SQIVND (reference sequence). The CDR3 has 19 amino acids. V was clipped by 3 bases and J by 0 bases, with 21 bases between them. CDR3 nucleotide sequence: TGTGCCAGTAGTATTCGTCGTGACAGAGTCGGGTTTAGCAATCAGCCCCAGCATTTT. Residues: CASSIRRDRVGFSNQPQHF.

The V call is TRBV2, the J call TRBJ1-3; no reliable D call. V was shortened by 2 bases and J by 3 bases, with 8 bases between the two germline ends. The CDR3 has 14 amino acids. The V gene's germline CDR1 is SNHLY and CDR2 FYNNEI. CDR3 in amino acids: CASSEQDFGNTIYF. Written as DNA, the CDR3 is TGTGCCAGCAGTGAACAGGACTTTGGAAACACCATATATTTT.

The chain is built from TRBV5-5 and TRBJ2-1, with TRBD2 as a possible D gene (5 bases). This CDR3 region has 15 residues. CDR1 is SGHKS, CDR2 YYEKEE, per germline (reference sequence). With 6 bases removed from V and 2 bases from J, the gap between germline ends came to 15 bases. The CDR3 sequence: CASTLEGSPYNEQFF. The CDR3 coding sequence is TGTGCCAGCACCCTAGAGGGTAGCCCCTACAATGAGCAGTTCTTC. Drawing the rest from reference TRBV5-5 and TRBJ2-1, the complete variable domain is DAGVTQSPTHLIKTRGQQVTLRCSPISGHKSVSWYQQVLGQGPQFIFQYYEKEERGRGNFPDRFSARQFPNYSSELNVNALLLGDSALYLCASTLEGSPYNEQFFGPGTRLTVL.

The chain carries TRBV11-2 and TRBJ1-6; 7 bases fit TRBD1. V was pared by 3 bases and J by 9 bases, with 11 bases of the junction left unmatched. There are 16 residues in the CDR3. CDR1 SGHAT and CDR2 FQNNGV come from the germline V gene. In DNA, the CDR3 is TGTGCCAGCAGCTTTCGACAGGGAAGGGGTCCTTCACCCCTCCACTTT. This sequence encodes CASSFRQGRGPSPLHF.

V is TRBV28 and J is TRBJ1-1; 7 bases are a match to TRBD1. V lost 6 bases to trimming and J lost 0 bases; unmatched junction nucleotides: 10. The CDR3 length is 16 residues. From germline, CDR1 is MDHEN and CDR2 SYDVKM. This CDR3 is CASRATTGTMNTEAFF. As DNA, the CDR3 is TGTGCCAGCAGGGCGACGACAGGGACCATGAACACTGAAGCTTTCTTT.

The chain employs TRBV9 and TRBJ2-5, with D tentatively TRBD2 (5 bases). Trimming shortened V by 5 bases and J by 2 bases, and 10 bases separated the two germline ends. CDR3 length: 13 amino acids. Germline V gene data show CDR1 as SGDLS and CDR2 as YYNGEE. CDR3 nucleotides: TGTGCCAGCAGTCTTCGGGGTCAAGAGACCCAGTACTTC. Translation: CASSLRGQETQYF.

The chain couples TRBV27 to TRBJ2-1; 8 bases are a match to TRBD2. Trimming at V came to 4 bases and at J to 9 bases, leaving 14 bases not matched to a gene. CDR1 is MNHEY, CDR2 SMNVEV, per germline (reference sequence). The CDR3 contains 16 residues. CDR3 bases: TGTGCCAGCAGTTCTACTCCGGGACTAGGAACAATTGAGCAGTTCTTC. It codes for CASSSTPGLGTIEQFF.

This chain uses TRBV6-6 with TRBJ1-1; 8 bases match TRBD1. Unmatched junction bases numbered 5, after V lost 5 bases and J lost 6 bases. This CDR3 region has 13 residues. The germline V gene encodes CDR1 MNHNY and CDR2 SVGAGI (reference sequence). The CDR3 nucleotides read TGTGCCAGCAGTCACCCGACAGGGGCTGAAGCTTTCTTT. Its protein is CASSHPTGAEAFF.

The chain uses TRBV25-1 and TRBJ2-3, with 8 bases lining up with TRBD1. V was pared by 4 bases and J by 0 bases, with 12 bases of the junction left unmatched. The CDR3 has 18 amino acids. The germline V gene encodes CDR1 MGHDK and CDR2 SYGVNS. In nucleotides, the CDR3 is TGTGCCAGCAGTGGACTAGACCGGGACAGGAGTAGCACAGATACGCAGTATTTT. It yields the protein CASSGLDRDRSSTDTQYF.